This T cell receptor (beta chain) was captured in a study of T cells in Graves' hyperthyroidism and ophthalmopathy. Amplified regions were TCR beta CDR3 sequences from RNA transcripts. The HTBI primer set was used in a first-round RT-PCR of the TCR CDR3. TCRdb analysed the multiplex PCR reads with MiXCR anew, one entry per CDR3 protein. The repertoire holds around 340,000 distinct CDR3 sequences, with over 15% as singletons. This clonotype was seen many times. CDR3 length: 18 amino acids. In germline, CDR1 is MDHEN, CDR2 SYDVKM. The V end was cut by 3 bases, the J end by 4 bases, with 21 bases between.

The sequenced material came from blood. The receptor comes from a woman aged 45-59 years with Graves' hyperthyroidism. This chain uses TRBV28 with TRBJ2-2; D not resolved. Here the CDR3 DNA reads TGTGCCAGCAGTTTGGATTGGTACGCCACCCTTCCCACCGGGGAGCTGTTTTTT. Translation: CASSLDWYATLPTGELFF.